This TCR beta chain was sequenced in a study of cytomegalovirus exposure and HLA in healthy donors. In the study overall: An early data release held tens of millions of unique TCRs from HLA-typed donors.

Both 60 Vbeta primers and 13 Jbeta primers went into the PCR. Here immunoSEQ multiplex PCR was the method, and the copy in TCRdb shows in-frame clones only, minus some. This sample carries around 200,000 clones, roughly 80% of them seen once, and the ten largest clones take approximately 6.3%. As concerns this clone: Its antigen remains unknown.

Germline CDR1 reads MNHEY; CDR2 reads SMNVEV (reference sequence). V gave up 5 bases and J gave up 5 bases; unmatched junction bases: 6. The CDR3 is made up of 14 amino acids. Study-level results: An analysis done earlier found most TCR beta V segments productive about 90% or about 30% of the time.

Sequencing was done on a sample of PBMCs. The TCR sequence derives from a man aged 35-49 years in good health and CMV-seropositive. The genes are TRBV27 and TRBJ1-2, with TRBD1 matching over 9 bases. CDR3 DNA sequence: TGTGCCAGCAGTCCTACACAGGGGGCATATGGCTACACCTTC. It translates to CASSPTQGAYGYTF.